One sample yielded the 15 T cell receptor beta chains listed below, sequenced in a study of cytomegalovirus exposure and HLA in healthy donors. The primer mix had 60 Vbeta and 13 Jbeta primers. Libraries were prepared by immunoSEQ multiplex PCR; TCRdb keeps only in-frame clonotypes and omits some of them. Of 120,000 to 150,000 clones listed, around 75% are singletons. The sequenced material came from PBMCs. The receptor set was obtained from a woman under 40 in good health and CMV-seronegative.

The CDR3 nucleotides are TGTGCCACCAGCAGAGATCAAACTGACTATGGCTACACCTTC. This sequence encodes CATSRDQTDYGYTF. This sequence joins TRBV15 and TRBJ1-2; D remains ambiguous. CDR3 length: 14 amino acids. Between the trimmed V and J ends, which lost 0 bases and 3 bases, there was a span of 8 bases. Per the germline V gene, CDR1 is LNHNV and CDR2 is YYDKDF (reference sequence).

The gene calls are TRBV2 and TRBJ1-4, with a possible D match to TRBD1 (5 bases). This CDR3 spans 12 amino acids. Germline CDR1 reads SNHLY; CDR2 reads FYNNEI. Trimming stripped 6 bases from V and 7 bases from J, with 9 bases between. CDR3 DNA sequence: TGTGCCAGCAGGCAGGGTTTTGAAAAACTGTTTTTT. It specifies CASRQGFEKLFF.

The V and J genes are TRBV19 and TRBJ1-2; 8 bases agree with TRBD1. Germline V CDR1 and CDR2: LNHDA, SQIVND (reference sequence). J was trimmed by 8 bases and V by 7 bases; bases with no gene match: 21. This CDR3 region has 17 residues. The CDR3 DNA sequence: TGTGCCAGTACCCCAGGGGGCACCAAAAAGCAAGGTTGGGGCTACACCTTC. Protein sequence: CASTPGGTKKQGWGYTF.

V gene TRBV19 combines with J gene TRBJ1-2, with D perhaps TRBD1 (5 bases). Germline assignment: CDR1 LNHDA and CDR2 SQIVND (reference sequence). The CDR3 spans 12 residues. Trimming stripped 2 bases from V and 4 bases from J, with 5 bases between. CDR3 sequence (DNA): TGTGCCAGTAGTATACAGGGCTATGGCTACACCTTC. Translating gives CASSIQGYGYTF. Filled out from reference TRBV19 and TRBJ1-2, the complete variable domain reads DGGITQSPKYLFRKEGQNVTLSCEQNLNHDAMYWYRQDPGQGLRLIYYSQIVNDFQKGDIAEGYSVSREKKESFPLTVTSAQKNPTAFYLCASSIQGYGYTFGSGTRLTVV.

The chain is built from TRBV27 and TRBJ2-2; a possible D gene is TRBD1 (7 bases). The CDR3 loop spans 15 amino acids. Trimming stripped 6 bases from V and 3 bases from J, with 14 bases between. The V gene's germline CDR1 is MNHEY and CDR2 SMNVEV (reference sequence). In DNA, the CDR3 is TGTGCCAGCAGCTGGGGGGACAGATACACCGGGGAGCTGTTTTTT. Its translation is CASSWGDRYTGELFF.

Written as DNA, the CDR3 is TGTGCCAGCAGCGTAGGGGGAACAGGGGGCTTCGAGCAGTACTTC. It translates to CASSVGGTGGFEQYF. The chain employs TRBV9 and TRBJ2-7; TRBD1 matches at 9 bases. This CDR3 is 15 amino acids long. From germline, CDR1 is SGDLS and CDR2 YYNGEE. Trimming cost V 0 bases and J 6 bases; bases outside gene matches: 7. Drawing the rest from reference TRBV9 and TRBJ2-7, the complete variable domain is DSGVTQTPKHLITATGQRVTLRCSPRSGDLSVYWYQQSLDQGLQFLIQYYNGEERAKGNILERFSAQQFPDLHSELNLSSLELGDSALYFCASSVGGTGGFEQYFGPGTRLTVT.

The rearrangement joins TRBV5-8 to TRBJ2-1, with 8 bases aligning to TRBD2. With 0 bases clipped from V and 8 bases from J, the junction kept 7 bases outside the gene matches. Germline V gives CDR1 SGHTS, CDR2 YDEGEE. The CDR3 has 15 amino acids. The CDR3 nucleotides read TGTGCCAGCAGCTTGGGTAGCGGGACGAACGATGAGCAGTTCTTC. As protein: CASSLGSGTNDEQFF.

The chain links TRBV5-1 to TRBJ2-2; 15 nucleotides agree with TRBD2. CDR3 length: 16 residues. The junction had 4 bases not matched to a gene; V was cut back by 7 bases and J by 3 bases. Germline CDR1 SGHRS, CDR2 YFSETQ. CDR3 in amino acids: CASWTSGGADTGELFF. The CDR3 nucleotides read TGCGCCAGCTGGACTAGCGGGGGGGCTGACACCGGGGAGCTGTTTTTT. Using reference TRBV5-1 and TRBJ2-2 for the parts outside the CDR3, the full variable domain is KAGVTQTPRYLIKTRGQQVTLSCSPISGHRSVSWYQQTPGQGLQFLFEYFSETQRNKGNFPGRFSGRQFSNSRSEMNVSTLELGDSALYLCASWTSGGADTGELFFGEGSRLTVL.

This sequence joins TRBV7-3 and TRBJ2-1; D not resolved. Germline CDR1 reads SGHTA; CDR2 reads FQGTGA. V was shortened by 2 bases and J by 0 bases, with 2 bases between the two germline ends. This CDR3 spans 13 amino acids. CDR3 amino acids: CASSLYSYNEQFF. As DNA, the CDR3 is TGTGCCAGCAGCTTATACTCCTACAATGAGCAGTTCTTC.

V is TRBV5-1 and J is TRBJ2-5; no clear D. Germline V gene data show CDR1 as SGHRS and CDR2 as YFSETQ. The CDR3 extends over 14 amino acids. Deletions cut 4 bases from V and 2 bases from J, with 12 bases between. The CDR3 DNA follows: TGCGCCAGCAGCGGATTACAGTTACAAGAGACCCAGTACTTC. This gives the protein CASSGLQLQETQYF.

The gene calls are TRBV28 and TRBJ2-7, with a possible D match to TRBD2 (6 bases). The V end lost 6 bases, the J end lost 0 bases, and 12 bases lay between the germline ends. The germline V gene encodes CDR1 MDHEN and CDR2 SYDVKM. The CDR3 is 14 residues long. The CDR3 region is CASRNLTSSYEQYF. CDR3 nucleotide sequence: TGTGCCAGCAGAAATCTGACTAGCTCCTACGAGCAGTACTTC.

The J gene is TRBJ1-2, the V gene TRBV2; TRBD1 matches at 9 bases. J gave up 5 bases and V 5 bases, and 12 bases lay outside the gene matches. Germline V gene data show CDR1 as SNHLY and CDR2 as FYNNEI. This CDR3 region has 16 residues. As DNA, the CDR3 is TGTGCCAGCAGTCTGATGCCTCCGGACAGGGGTTATGGCTACACCTTC. Amino acid sequence: CASSLMPPDRGYGYTF.

J is TRBJ1-5 and V is TRBV19; D not certain. Germline CDR1 LNHDA, CDR2 SQIVND (reference sequence). Trimming shortened V by 3 bases and J by 4 bases, and 10 bases separated the two germline ends. CDR3 length: 14 residues. In nucleotides, the CDR3 is TGTGCCAGTAGTATTCAACCCGAGAATCAGCCCCAGCATTTT. Encoded protein: CASSIQPENQPQHF.

CDR3 residues: CASTLLGVTQDSGNTIYF. The CDR3 bases are TGTGCCAGCACTCTTTTGGGAGTCACGCAGGACTCTGGAAACACCATATATTTT. This chain uses TRBV28 with TRBJ1-3, with no clear D. The CDR3 runs to 18 residues. With 7 bases removed from V and 0 bases from J, the gap between germline ends came to 22 bases. CDR1 is MDHEN and CDR2 is SYDVKM in the germline V gene. The whole variable domain, filled in from reference TRBV28 and TRBJ1-3, reads DVKVTQSSRYLVKRTGEKVFLECVQDMDHENMFWYRQDPGLGLRLIYFSYDVKMKEKGDIPEGYSVSREKKERFSLILESASTNQTSMYLCASTLLGVTQDSGNTIYFGEGSWLTVV.

The genes are TRBV27 and TRBJ1-1; unclear D gene. V was trimmed by 1 base and J by 3 bases, leaving 12 bases between them. Germline values: CDR1 MNHEY, CDR2 SMNVEV (reference sequence). This CDR3 spans 15 amino acids. The CDR3 spells CASSLWKNGDTEAFF. CDR3 nucleotides: TGTGCCAGCAGTTTATGGAAAAACGGGGACACTGAAGCTTTCTTT.